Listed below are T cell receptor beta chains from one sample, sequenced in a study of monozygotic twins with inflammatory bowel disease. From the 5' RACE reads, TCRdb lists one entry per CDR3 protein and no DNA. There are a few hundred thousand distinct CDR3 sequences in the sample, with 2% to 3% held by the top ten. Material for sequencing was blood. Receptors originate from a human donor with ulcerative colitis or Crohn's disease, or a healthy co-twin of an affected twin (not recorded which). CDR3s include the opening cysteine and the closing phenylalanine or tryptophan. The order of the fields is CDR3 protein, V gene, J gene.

CASSDRLSLAGGHEQFF,TRBV25-1,TRBJ2-1
CAISEGGDTQYF,TRBV10-3,TRBJ2-3
CAWSRTDAYEQYF,TRBV30,TRBJ2-7
CASNPGLTSYEQYF,TRBV5-1,TRBJ2-7
CASSALENQPQHF,TRBV6-5,TRBJ1-5
CASSTPSGGYEQYF,TRBV6-6,TRBJ2-7
CASSPGQAEDYTF,TRBV4-1,TRBJ1-2
CASSLVLAGGQADTQYF,TRBV5-5,TRBJ2-3
CSLSDSNTDTQYF,TRBV20-1,TRBJ2-3
CASSLAEAYGYTF,TRBV7-9,TRBJ1-2
CASSRTQEGGYTF,TRBV4-3,TRBJ1-2
CASSLYWSGSGQETQYF,TRBV5-1,TRBJ2-5
CSVGVQGPEAFF,TRBV29-1,TRBJ1-1
CASRDDNSPLHF,TRBV12-3/TRBV12-4,TRBJ1-6
CASSLEPYSNQPQHF,TRBV7-2,TRBJ1-5
CAISGTSGSPTDTQYF,TRBV10-3,TRBJ2-3
CASSLVGTPQHF,TRBV7-2,TRBJ1-5
CASSPPFKAGGSYEQYF,TRBV5-1,TRBJ2-7
CSVGSSLYEQYF,TRBV29-1,TRBJ2-7
CASSELEGRSPLHF,TRBV25-1,TRBJ1-6
CASSGNIALADTQYF,TRBV5-1,TRBJ2-3
CASRNRDRGVTGELFF,TRBV27,TRBJ2-2
CASSTGTGTSYEQYF,TRBV5-4,TRBJ2-7
CASSSALAGGPYNEQFF,TRBV7-9,TRBJ2-1
CASSRQGNEQFF,TRBV19,TRBJ2-1
CSARDRRETQYF,TRBV20-1,TRBJ2-5
CASSQGFQDRNSPLHF,TRBV12-3/TRBV12-4,TRBJ1-6
CSARSGRGLDEQFF,TRBV20-1,TRBJ2-1
CASSLKVAGGTDTQYF,TRBV7-6,TRBJ2-3
CASSRGEEVSGYTF,TRBV7-9,TRBJ1-2
CASSYSLVEQFF,TRBV6-6,TRBJ2-1
CASSVRVGTEAFF,TRBV12-3/TRBV12-4,TRBJ1-1
CASTFLRTGYEQYF,TRBV2,TRBJ2-7
CASWAGPPSSGNTIYF,TRBV7-8,TRBJ1-3
CAISGVTSGPQETQYF,TRBV10-3,TRBJ2-5
CASSQLYGYTF,TRBV3-1,TRBJ1-2
CASSEIKTSDTQYF,TRBV6-1,TRBJ2-3
CASSGPGTGGYTF,TRBV12-3/TRBV12-4,TRBJ1-2
CASSLGLESSYNEQFF,TRBV5-5,TRBJ2-1
CAISPTKNTEAFF,TRBV10-3,TRBJ1-1
CASSQGLSKETQYF,TRBV7-9,TRBJ2-5
CASSAGVGPDTQYF,TRBV9,TRBJ2-3